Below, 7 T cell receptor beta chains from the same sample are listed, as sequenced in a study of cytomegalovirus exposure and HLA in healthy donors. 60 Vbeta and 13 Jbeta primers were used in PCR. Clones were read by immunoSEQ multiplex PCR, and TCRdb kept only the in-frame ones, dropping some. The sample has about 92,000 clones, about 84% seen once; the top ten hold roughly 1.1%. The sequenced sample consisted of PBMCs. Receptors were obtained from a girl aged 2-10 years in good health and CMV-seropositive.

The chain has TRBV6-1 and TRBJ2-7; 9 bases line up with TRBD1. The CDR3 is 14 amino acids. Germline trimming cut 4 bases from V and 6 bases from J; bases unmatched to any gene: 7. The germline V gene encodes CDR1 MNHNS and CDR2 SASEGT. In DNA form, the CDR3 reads TGTGCCAGCAGTGGACGGGACAGGGCAACCGAGCAGTACTTC. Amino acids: CASSGRDRATEQYF.

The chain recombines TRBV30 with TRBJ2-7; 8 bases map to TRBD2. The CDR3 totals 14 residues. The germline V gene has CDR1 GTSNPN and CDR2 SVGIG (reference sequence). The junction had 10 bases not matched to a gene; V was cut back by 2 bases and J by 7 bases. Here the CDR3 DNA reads TGTGCCTGGAGTACGGGGGGGCCTGCCAGAGAGCAGTACTTC. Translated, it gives CAWSTGGPAREQYF.

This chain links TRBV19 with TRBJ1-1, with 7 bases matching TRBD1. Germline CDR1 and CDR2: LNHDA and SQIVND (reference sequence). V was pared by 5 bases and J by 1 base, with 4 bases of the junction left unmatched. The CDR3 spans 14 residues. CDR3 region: CASSGGQTNTEAFF. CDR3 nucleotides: TGTGCCAGTAGTGGGGGACAGACGAACACTGAAGCTTTCTTT.

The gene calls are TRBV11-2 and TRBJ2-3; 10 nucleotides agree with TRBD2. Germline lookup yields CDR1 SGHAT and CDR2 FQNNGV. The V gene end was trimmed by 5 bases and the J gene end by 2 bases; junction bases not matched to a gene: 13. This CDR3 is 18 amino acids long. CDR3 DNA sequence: TGTGCCAGCAGCATATCAGAAGAGCGGGAGGGACCCACAGATACGCAGTATTTT. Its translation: CASSISEEREGPTDTQYF.

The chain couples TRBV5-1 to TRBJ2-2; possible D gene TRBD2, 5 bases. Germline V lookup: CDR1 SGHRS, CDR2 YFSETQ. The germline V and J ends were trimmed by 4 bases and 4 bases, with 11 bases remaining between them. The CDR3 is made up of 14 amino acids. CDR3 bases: TGCGCCAGCAGCCCACTAGATGGCACCGGGGAGCTGTTTTTT. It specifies CASSPLDGTGELFF.

CDR3 bases: TGCGCCAGCAGCTTGTTCGCAGGGGGCAACACTGAAGCTTTCTTT. Translated: CASSLFAGGNTEAFF. This chain links TRBV5-1 with TRBJ1-1; 8 bases agree with TRBD1. The germline CDR1 and CDR2 sequences are SGHRS and YFSETQ. This CDR3 spans 15 amino acids. The V and J ends lost 1 base and 2 bases, in that order; junction bases with no gene match: 4.

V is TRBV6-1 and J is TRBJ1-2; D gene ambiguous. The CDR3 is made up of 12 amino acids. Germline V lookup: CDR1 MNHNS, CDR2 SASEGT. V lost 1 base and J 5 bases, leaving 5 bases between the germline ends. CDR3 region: CASSEDSYGYTF. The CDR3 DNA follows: TGTGCCAGCAGTGAAGACAGTTATGGCTACACCTTC.